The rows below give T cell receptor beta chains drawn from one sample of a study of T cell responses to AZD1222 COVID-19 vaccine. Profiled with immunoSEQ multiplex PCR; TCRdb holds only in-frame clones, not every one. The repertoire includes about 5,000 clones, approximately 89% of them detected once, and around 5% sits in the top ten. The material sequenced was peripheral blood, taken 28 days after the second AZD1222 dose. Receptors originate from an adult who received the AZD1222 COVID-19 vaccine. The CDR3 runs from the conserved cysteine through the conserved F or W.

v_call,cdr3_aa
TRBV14,CASSPQVVSEAFF
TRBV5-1,CASSLGDIVSYEQYF
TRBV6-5,CASQGGPGANVLTF
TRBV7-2,CASSLVGTGEKLFF
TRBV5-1,CASSFGSYTYNEQFF
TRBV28,CASSLYGQTIMNTEAFF
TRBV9,CASSADGGNTEAFF
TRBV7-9,CASSLGGGNEKLFF
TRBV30,CAWKHSGARLWGYTF
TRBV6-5,CASSLFRTSGYTF
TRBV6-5,CASSSNRGAFF
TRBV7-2,CASSSRTSGGLRDTQYF
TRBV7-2,CASIISGGLNNEQFF
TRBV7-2,CASSPRTGPYEQYF
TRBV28,CASSFGGIGGEQFF
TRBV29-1,CSVDGRGEYGYTF
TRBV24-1,CATQEGYSNQPQHF
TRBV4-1,CASSKEDLAYEQYF
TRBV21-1,CASSEQGAGSYEQYF
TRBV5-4,CASSSSTHTEAFF
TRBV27,CASSSGGTSAYNEQFF
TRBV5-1,CASSLDRVTNTEAFF
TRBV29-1,CTAGASYGYTF
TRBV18,CASSPDRGKSSPLHF
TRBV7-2,CASSLQGSNYNEQFF
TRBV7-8,CASSLGTAGEQYF
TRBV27,CASSFEGLGTEAFF
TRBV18,CASSPGINEKLFF
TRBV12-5,CASGARDSYNEQFF
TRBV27,CASSPLGGRVNPEAFF
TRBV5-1,CASSLGQPNSPLHF
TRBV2,CASSGGATTYNEQFF
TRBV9,CASSLSGSSYNEQFF
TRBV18,CASSPGSEGQFF
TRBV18,CASSTGTGVREQYF
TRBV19,CASSSGQAEAFF
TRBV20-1,CSASRLSNYGYTF